One and the same sample provided the 22 T cell receptor beta chains below, sequenced in a study of a mutant IDH1 vaccine in newly diagnosed glioma. Which antigens these TCRs recognize remains unknown. The repertoire was sequenced with immunoSEQ multiplex PCR; TCRdb's copy has only in-frame clones and lacks some. The table includes 45,000 to 65,000 clones, around three fifths detected once. Time point reported: week 47, end of study. The vaccine gave 300 ug of a 20-mer mutant IDH1 peptide subcutaneously per dose. The starting material was peripheral blood mononuclear cells (PBMCs), obtained from a glioma patient whose treatment included an IDH1 peptide vaccine. All receptors derive from a man in his forties with glioma. Some clones in this sample may be carry-over from other donors' samples.

The chain combines TRBV6-5 with TRBJ1-2; perhaps TRBD1 as D (6 bases). Germline CDR1 is MNHEY and CDR2 is SVGAGI. The V end was cut by 0 bases, the J end by 8 bases, with 16 bases between. The length of the CDR3 is 15 residues. This CDR3 reads CASSYSERGAFGYTF. The CDR3 DNA sequence: TGTGCCAGCAGTTACTCGGAGCGGGGGGCGTTCGGCTACACCTTC.

This chain connects TRBV2 to TRBJ1-5; D not certain. Germline V gene data show CDR1 as SNHLY and CDR2 as FYNNEI. The CDR3 covers 13 residues. V lost 7 bases, J lost 2 bases, and 9 bases lay in between. In DNA, the CDR3 is TGTGCCAGCAAACGTAGGGGCAATCAGCCCCAGCATTTT. Translating it yields CASKRRGNQPQHF.

The gene calls are TRBV7-8 and TRBJ1-6, with D tentatively TRBD1 (5 bases). CDR3 length: 14 amino acids. In germline, CDR1 is SGHVS, CDR2 FQNEAQ. V was cut by 5 bases and J by 7 bases, with 12 bases left in between. The DNA of the CDR3 is TGTGCCAGCAGCGTGAACAGGTCAAATTCACCCCTCCACTTT. It specifies CASSVNRSNSPLHF.

Here the CDR3 reads CASSATMNTEAFF. In DNA form, the CDR3 reads TGTGCCAGCAGCGCGACTATGAACACTGAAGCTTTCTTT. This chain joins TRBV2 and TRBJ1-1, with D unclear. This CDR3 spans 13 amino acids. Trimming removed 6 bases from V and 0 bases from J, with 8 bases in between. Germline CDR1 is SNHLY and CDR2 is FYNNEI.

The chain combines TRBV7-9 with TRBJ2-5, with D perhaps given as TRBD1 or TRBD2 (5 bases each). The CDR3 contains 14 residues. Germline V lookup: CDR1 SEHNR, CDR2 FQNEAQ (reference sequence). Trimming took off 5 bases at V and 2 bases at J, with 12 bases between the two ends. The CDR3 region is CASSIGANQETQYF. The CDR3 nucleotides are TGTGCCAGCAGCATCGGGGCAAATCAAGAGACCCAGTACTTC.

V and J are TRBV19 and TRBJ2-3; D remains ambiguous. CDR1 and CDR2 (germline): LNHDA, SQIVND (reference sequence). With 5 bases removed from V and 3 bases from J, the gap between germline ends came to 12 bases. CDR3 size: 14 residues. The CDR3 protein is CASSVGSLTDTQYF. CDR3 coding DNA: TGTGCCAGTAGTGTCGGAAGCCTAACAGATACGCAGTATTTT.

In nucleotides, the CDR3 is TGTGCCAGCAGCTACGACCGTGGAGCTGAAGCTTTCTTT. Amino acid sequence: CASSYDRGAEAFF. The rearrangement links TRBV13 to TRBJ1-1; D not resolved. Germline V gives CDR1 PRHDT, CDR2 FYEKMQ (reference sequence). This CDR3 spans 13 amino acids. V dropped 4 bases and J dropped 6 bases, with 12 bases sitting between them.

V and J are TRBV5-4 and TRBJ1-4, with TRBD1 matching 7 bases. The CDR3 is made up of 14 amino acids. The V gene's germline CDR1 is SGHNT and CDR2 YYREEE (reference sequence). V shed 0 bases and J 7 bases; nucleotides not matched to a gene: 3. The CDR3 nucleotides are TGTGCCAGCAGCTTGGAGGGGGCCGGTGAAAAACTGTTTTTT. Translating gives CASSLEGAGEKLFF.

The chain combines TRBV18 with TRBJ2-7, with D hard to call. Germline CDR1 is KGHSH and CDR2 is LQKENI. V lost 5 bases and J 0 bases, leaving 20 bases between the germline ends. This CDR3 comprises 17 residues. CDR3 coding DNA: TGTGCCAGCTCAGCAGGTAGTGTGGCGGCGACCTCCTACGAGCAGTACTTC. It yields the protein CASSAGSVAATSYEQYF.

The chain uses TRBV5-6 and TRBJ1-6, with D unclear. The CDR3 loop spans 14 amino acids. CDR1 is SGHDT and CDR2 is YYEEEE in the germline V gene. Trimming pared 2 bases from V and 10 bases from J, leaving 13 bases between. This chain's CDR3 is CASSLISGGSPLHF. The CDR3 DNA follows: TGTGCCAGCAGCTTAATTTCCGGTGGGTCACCCCTCCACTTT.

This clone was detected only a few times. V gene TRBV9 combines with J gene TRBJ1-1; 9 bases match TRBD1. The CDR3 extends over 13 amino acids. Germline CDR1 and CDR2: SGDLS and YYNGEE. With 3 bases clipped from V and 5 bases from J, the junction kept 2 bases outside the gene matches. CDR3 in DNA: TGTGCCAGCAGCGCCGGACAGGGGACTGAAGCTTTCTTT. Amino acid sequence: CASSAGQGTEAFF.

The J gene is TRBJ1-2, the V gene TRBV29-1, with D perhaps matching TRBD1 (5 bases). The CDR3 runs 13 residues. The V gene's germline CDR1 is SQVTM and CDR2 ANQGSEA. V dropped 4 bases and J dropped 4 bases, with 13 bases sitting between them. The CDR3 DNA reads TGCAGCGTTGCCCCCGGGGCTAGCTATGGCTACACCTTC. Its translation is CSVAPGASYGYTF.

This CDR3 is CASRMDRASSPLHF. Here the CDR3 DNA reads TGTGCCAGTAGGATGGACAGGGCGAGTTCACCCCTCCACTTT. This chain joins TRBV19 and TRBJ1-6; 8 bases match TRBD1. Trimming removed 6 bases from V and 9 bases from J; junction bases left unmatched: 7. The CDR3 is made up of 14 amino acids. CDR1 is LNHDA and CDR2 is SQIVND in the germline V gene (reference sequence).

This chain connects TRBV10-3 to TRBJ2-3; maybe TRBD2 (6 bases). Trimming took off 11 bases at V and 4 bases at J, with 10 bases between the two ends. Germline V gene sequence: CDR1 ENHRY, CDR2 SYGVKD. There are 11 residues in the CDR3. CDR3 DNA sequence: TGTGCCGTCCGACTAGCAGATACGCAGTATTTT. As protein: CAVRLADTQYF.

In its sample, this clone was seen a few times. The chain employs TRBV4-2 and TRBJ1-2; D is undetermined. Germline lookup yields CDR1 LGHNA and CDR2 YNFKEQ. V gave up 9 bases and J gave up 4 bases, with 15 bases separating them. The CDR3 has 13 residues. The CDR3 DNA reads TGTGCCAGTGGAGGAGGGATCGGCTATGGCTACACCTTC. Its protein product is CASGGGIGYGYTF.

The CDR3 loop reads CASSSTGGAALETQYF. The CDR3 DNA sequence: TGCGCCAGCAGCTCAACAGGGGGCGCGGCGTTGGAGACCCAGTACTTC. The chain couples TRBV5-1 to TRBJ2-5; TRBD1 matches at 9 bases. The CDR3 sequence is 16 residues long. CDR1 is SGHRS and CDR2 is YFSETQ in the germline V gene. The V gene end was trimmed by 3 bases and the J gene end by 5 bases; junction bases not matched to a gene: 11.

The chain uses TRBV7-9 and TRBJ2-6; D perhaps matches TRBD1 (6 bases). V was clipped by 4 bases and J by 8 bases, with 15 bases between them. The CDR3 length is 15 residues. The germline V gene has CDR1 SEHNR and CDR2 FQNEAQ (reference sequence). The CDR3 loop is CASSSGPTGPNVLTF. The CDR3 DNA is TGTGCCAGCAGCTCCGGGCCCACAGGGCCCAACGTCCTGACTTTC.

The rearrangement links TRBV19 to TRBJ1-2; the D gene is possibly TRBD1 (5 bases). Trimming removed 2 bases at V and 7 bases at J, with 17 bases between. Germline V gives CDR1 LNHDA, CDR2 SQIVND (reference sequence). CDR3 length: 15 amino acids. The CDR3, as DNA: TGTGCCAGTAGTATATTTCGGGGGGGTTCCCCTGGCTACACCTTC. As protein: CASSIFRGGSPGYTF.

This clone was picked up a small number of times. This chain uses TRBV5-1 with TRBJ1-4; a weak D match, TRBD1 (6 bases). The CDR3 runs to 15 residues. Trimming cost V 4 bases and J 6 bases, with 16 bases left between them. Per the germline V gene, CDR1 is SGHRS and CDR2 is YFSETQ. CDR3 DNA sequence: TGCGCCAGCAGCGCTACAGGGATATTGGATGAAAAACTGTTTTTT. Translated, it gives CASSATGILDEKLFF.

The chain employs TRBV11-2 and TRBJ1-4; maybe TRBD1 (6 bases). Trimming removed 5 bases at V and 6 bases at J, with 13 bases between. Germline-derived CDR1 and CDR2 are SGHAT and FQNNGV. The CDR3 has 14 residues. The CDR3 sequence: CASSRQAGDEKLFF. The DNA for the CDR3 is TGTGCCAGCAGCCGACAGGCCGGAGATGAAAAACTGTTTTTT.

The CDR3 is CASRPDRGSYEQYF. In DNA, the CDR3 is TGTGCCAGCAGACCCGACAGGGGTTCGTACGAGCAGTACTTC. The chain employs TRBV6-5 and TRBJ2-7; 8 bases match TRBD1. J gave up 4 bases and V 6 bases, and 8 bases lay outside the gene matches. CDR3 size: 14 residues. Per germline, CDR1 MNHEY and CDR2 SVGAGI.

V and J are TRBV19 and TRBJ2-7; TRBD1 might be the D (5 bases). The germline V and J ends were trimmed by 5 bases and 3 bases, with 11 bases remaining between them. Germline V gene sequence: CDR1 LNHDA, CDR2 SQIVND (reference sequence). The CDR3 covers 13 residues. The DNA of the CDR3 is TGTGCCAGTAGTCCAGGGCGAGTCTACGAGCAGTACTTC. Its translation: CASSPGRVYEQYF. The complete variable domain, with remaining parts taken from reference TRBV19 and TRBJ2-7, reads DGGITQSPKYLFRKEGQNVTLSCEQNLNHDAMYWYRQDPGQGLRLIYYSQIVNDFQKGDIAEGYSVSREKKESFPLTVTSAQKNPTAFYLCASSPGRVYEQYFGPGTRLTVT.